The rows below give T cell receptor beta chains drawn from one sample of a study of lymphopenia after photon versus proton radiotherapy. Here immunoSEQ multiplex PCR was the method, and the copy in TCRdb shows in-frame clones only, minus some. The sample has 70,000 or so clones, around 93% seen once. The starting material was peripheral blood, obtained from a patient treated with photon-based radiotherapy. These TCRs come from a woman aged 35 to 49 with cholangiocarcinoma. The CDR3 runs from the conserved cysteine through the conserved F or W. The D gene is left open where the match is weak. Size tells how often a clone was seen (once, few, many) or the class of an expanded clone, and some rows leave it out.

d_call | j_call | cdr3_length | clone_size | v_call | cdr3_nt | cdr3_aa
- | TRBJ1-1 | 16 | - | TRBV18 | TGTGCCAGCTCACCCCTCGAGGGACAAGAGAACACTGAAGCTTTCTTT | CASSPLEGQENTEAFF
- | TRBJ2-7 | 12 | - | TRBV25-1 | TGTGCCAGCAGTGTTCGGTTCAACGAGCAGTACTTC | CASSVRFNEQYF
- | TRBJ1-1 | 14 | - | TRBV10-3 | TGTGCCATCAGTGAAGGGTCACAGCCCTCTGAAGCTTTCTTT | CAISEGSQPSEAFF
TRBD1 | TRBJ1-6 | 16 | - | TRBV5-8 | TGTGCCAGCAGCCGGGGACAGGGAGCTTATAATTCACCCCTCCACTTT | CASSRGQGAYNSPLHF
TRBD2 | TRBJ2-3 | 17 | - | TRBV4-2 | TGTGCCAGCAGCCAAGATCCTAGCGGGGCTAGCACAGATACGCAGTATTTT | CASSQDPSGASTDTQYF
TRBD2 | TRBJ2-3 | 20 | - | TRBV7-8 | TGTGCCAGCAGCTTGGAGACAGTAGCGGGAGGTTTCCTGGCGACAGATACGCAGTATTTT | CASSLETVAGGFLATDTQYF
TRBD1 | TRBJ1-2 | 14 | - | TRBV7-8 | TGTGCCAGCAGCCCGGACAGGGGTTCGTCTGGCTACACCTTC | CASSPDRGSSGYTF
- | TRBJ2-2 | 18 | - | TRBV19 | TGTGCCAGTAGTATAAGTCGAGCTGCCAGCCTTTTCACCGGGGAGCTGTTTTTT | CASSISRAASLFTGELFF
- | TRBJ1-2 | 14 | - | TRBV5-1 | TGCGCCAGCAGCTTGAGGCAGGGGAACTATGGCTACACCTTC | CASSLRQGNYGYTF
TRBD2 | TRBJ2-1 | 17 | once | TRBV5-1 | TGCGCCAGCAGCTTGACTGGGGCGGGAGGGCCCTACAATGAGCAGTTCTTC | CASSLTGAGGPYNEQFF
- | TRBJ2-3 | 15 | - | TRBV18 | TGTGCCAGTCTACTTGGACAGCTAAGCACAGATACGCAGTATTTT | CASLLGQLSTDTQYF
- | TRBJ2-3 | 13 | - | TRBV11-3 | TGTGCCAGCAGCTTATTAGGCACAGATACGCAGTATTTT | CASSLLGTDTQYF
- | TRBJ1-4 | 11 | - | TRBV7-9 | TGTGCCAGCAGTCTCGACGTAAAACTGTTTTTT | CASSLDVKLFF
- | TRBJ2-7 | 17 | once | TRBV10-1 | TGCGCCAGCAGTATAATTGGTCGGCCTGGCGTTCCCTACGAGCAGTACTTC | CASSIIGRPGVPYEQYF
- | TRBJ1-6 | 15 | once | TRBV5-1 | TGCGCCAGCAGCAGTAAAGACCCGTTTAATTCACCCCTCCACTTT | CASSSKDPFNSPLHF
- | TRBJ1-1 | 14 | - | TRBV27 | TGTGCCAGCAGTTTCCTTTCGACGACAGATGAAGCTTTCTTT | CASSFLSTTDEAFF
- | TRBJ1-1 | 21 | once | TRBV4-2 | TGTGCCAGCAGCCAAGAAAACACGACTATGGTTGCTAGGACAGATAACACTGAAGCTTTCTTT | CASSQENTTMVARTDNTEAFF
TRBD1 | TRBJ1-2 | 15 | - | TRBV30 | TGTGCCTGGAGTAGAGGGGTAGGGGGCAACTATGGCTACACCTTC | CAWSRGVGGNYGYTF
- | TRBJ1-1 | 13 | - | TRBV6-5 | TGTGCCAGCGCACCGACAGCGAACACTGAAGCTTTCTTT | CASAPTANTEAFF
- | TRBJ2-1 | 12 | - | TRBV28 | TGTGCCAGCAGTTTGTTCGAGAGCGCGCAGTTCTTC | CASSLFESAQFF
- | TRBJ2-5 | 13 | - | TRBV7-2 | TGTGCCAGCACCTATAGGGGGCAAGAGACCCAGTACTTC | CASTYRGQETQYF
- | TRBJ2-5 | 15 | - | TRBV18 | TGTGCCAGCTCACCACAAGAGACTAGAGGGGGGACCCAGTACTTC | CASSPQETRGGTQYF
TRBD2 | TRBJ2-3 | 16 | - | TRBV19 | TGTGCCAGTAGTATAGGAGGCGGGAGGGGCACAGATACGCAGTATTTT | CASSIGGGRGTDTQYF
- | TRBJ1-1 | 14 | - | TRBV27 | TGTGCCAGCAGTCCGCGGCCCGGAGGGGCTGAAGCTTTCTTT | CASSPRPGGAEAFF
TRBD2 | TRBJ2-1 | 18 | few | TRBV9 | TGTGCCAGCAGCGAGGGACTAGCGGGTTTCACCCTCCGCAATGAGCAGTTCTTC | CASSEGLAGFTLRNEQFF
TRBD1 | TRBJ2-7 | 14 | - | TRBV4-1 | TGCGCCAGCAGCCAAGATGGGGTCGGGGACAGGACTTACTTC | CASSQDGVGDRTYF
TRBD1 | TRBJ1-1 | 16 | - | TRBV6-1 | TGTGCCAGCAGTGAAAGCCAGGGGGTGGGGGACACTGAAGCTTTCTTT | CASSESQGVGDTEAFF
- | TRBJ2-4 | 12 | - | TRBV29-1 | TGCAGCGGGGGGGACAGTAAAAACATTCAGTACTTC | CSGGDSKNIQYF
TRBD1 | TRBJ1-1 | 15 | - | TRBV4-2 | TGTGCCAGCAGCCAAGCTAGGACAGGGGGCACTGAAGCTTTCTTT | CASSQARTGGTEAFF
TRBD1 | TRBJ1-5 | 14 | few | TRBV2 | TGTGCCAGCAGGATGACAGGGTCGGAACAGCCCCAGCATTTT | CASRMTGSEQPQHF
- | TRBJ2-2 | 15 | - | TRBV27 | TGTGCCAGCAGTTTAAGCCATCAGGCCACCGGGGAGCTGTTTTTT | CASSLSHQATGELFF
TRBD1 | TRBJ1-1 | 13 | - | TRBV11-2 | TGTGCCAGCAGCTTTGGACAGGACACTGAAGCTTTCTTT | CASSFGQDTEAFF
TRBD1 | TRBJ1-2 | 15 | - | TRBV9 | TGTGCCAGCAGCGTAGGAGGGGACAGGGCTAGCGGCTACACCTTC | CASSVGGDRASGYTF
- | TRBJ1-3 | 16 | - | TRBV12-2 | TGTGCAAGTCGCTCCCAACGGGGGCCTGCTGGAAACACCATATATTTT | CASRSQRGPAGNTIYF
- | TRBJ1-4 | 16 | - | TRBV4-3 | TGCGCCAGCAGCCAAGAGTGGCCGGAGTCGGGTGAAAAACTGTTTTTT | CASSQEWPESGEKLFF
- | TRBJ1-1 | 13 | - | TRBV29-1 | TGCAGCGTTGAAGTGGGTAGGAACACTGAAGCTTTCTTT | CSVEVGRNTEAFF
- | TRBJ1-5 | 15 | - | TRBV9 | TGTGCCAGCAGCGTAGATCTAGAACCACAACGGCCCCAGCATTTT | CASSVDLEPQRPQHF
- | TRBJ2-7 | 17 | - | TRBV4-2 | TGTGCCAGCAGCCAAGATATAATGGCCCAACCCTCCTACGAGCAGTACTTC | CASSQDIMAQPSYEQYF